These T cell receptor beta chains were read from a single sample in a study of T cells after posttransplantation cyclophosphamide. The repertoire was sequenced with immunoSEQ multiplex PCR; TCRdb's copy has only in-frame clones and lacks some. The sample was found to contain over 25,000 clones, and every one recurs. Sequencing used PBMCs. These receptors all stem from a woman aged 60-70 years in good health, CMV-negative, and a related stem cell transplant donor. Each CDR3 is given with its conserved first and last residue. A D gene is named only where the DNA matches it firmly. Clone size appears in some rows only: once, few, many, or a class for an expanded clone.

j_call: TRBJ2-4; v_call: TRBV27; clone_size: many; d_call: .; cdr3_nt: TGTGCCAGCAGTTCAGGGTTTGCCAAAAACATTCAGTACTTC; cdr3_aa: CASSSGFAKNIQYF
j_call: TRBJ1-5; v_call: TRBV4-2; clone_size: many; d_call: .; cdr3_nt: TGTGCCAGCAGCCAAGGAGGAACAGGCCCCGCAACGGGTCAGCCCCAGCATTTT; cdr3_aa: CASSQGGTGPATGQPQHF
j_call: TRBJ1-1; v_call: TRBV5-1; clone_size: many; d_call: TRBD1; cdr3_nt: TGCGCCAGCAGCCGTCAGACCGGGACAGTAACGAATTCTGAAGCTTTCTTT; cdr3_aa: CASSRQTGTVTNSEAFF
j_call: TRBJ1-2; v_call: TRBV11-3; clone_size: many; d_call: .; cdr3_nt: TGTGCAAGTCGCTTCCGAAAGCTCGGTCGAGGCTACACCTTC; cdr3_aa: CASRFRKLGRGYTF
j_call: TRBJ1-6; v_call: TRBV9; clone_size: .; d_call: TRBD1; cdr3_nt: TGTGCCAGCAGCCCCCGGACAGGGTATTCACCCCTCCACTTT; cdr3_aa: CASSPRTGYSPLHF
j_call: TRBJ1-4; v_call: TRBV30; clone_size: .; d_call: TRBD1; cdr3_nt: TGTGCCTGGGGGGACAGGGGTAATCATTGGACTAATGAAAAACTGTTTTTT; cdr3_aa: CAWGDRGNHWTNEKLFF
j_call: TRBJ2-7; v_call: TRBV27; clone_size: .; d_call: TRBD1; cdr3_nt: TGTGCCAGCAGTTACTTAGCGACAGGGGGCTACGAGCAGTACTTC; cdr3_aa: CASSYLATGGYEQYF
j_call: TRBJ2-1; v_call: TRBV5-1; clone_size: many; d_call: TRBD2; cdr3_nt: TGCGCCAGCAGCCCTCCGGGACTAGCAGGATACAATGAGCAGTTCTTC; cdr3_aa: CASSPPGLAGYNEQFF
j_call: TRBJ2-1; v_call: TRBV5-4; clone_size: .; d_call: TRBD2; cdr3_nt: TGTGCCAGCAGCTTTCCCGGGGGGGTCTATGAGCAGTTCTTC; cdr3_aa: CASSFPGGVYEQFF
j_call: TRBJ2-3; v_call: TRBV18; clone_size: few; d_call: .; cdr3_nt: TGTGCCAGCTCACCCTCGGTCACAGATACGCAGTATTTT; cdr3_aa: CASSPSVTDTQYF
j_call: TRBJ2-5; v_call: TRBV7-9; clone_size: many; d_call: TRBD1; cdr3_nt: TGTGCCAGCAGCTTAAGCACAGGGGGCTTTGAGACCCAGTACTTC; cdr3_aa: CASSLSTGGFETQYF
j_call: TRBJ1-2; v_call: TRBV28; clone_size: many; d_call: TRBD1; cdr3_nt: TGTGCCAGCAATAAACAGGGGAACGGCTACACCTTC; cdr3_aa: CASNKQGNGYTF
j_call: TRBJ1-2; v_call: TRBV18; clone_size: many; d_call: .; cdr3_nt: TGTGCCAGCTCCCTCCAGGGGCAGGATGGCTACACCTTC; cdr3_aa: CASSLQGQDGYTF
j_call: TRBJ1-2; v_call: TRBV11-2; clone_size: many; d_call: TRBD1; cdr3_nt: TGTGCCAGCAGCTTAGAGAGCGCAGGGACAGGTGGCTACACCTTC; cdr3_aa: CASSLESAGTGGYTF
j_call: TRBJ1-2; v_call: TRBV27; clone_size: .; d_call: TRBD1; cdr3_nt: TGTGCCAGCACAGCGCTCCCGGGACAGGGCAACTATGGCTACACCTTC; cdr3_aa: CASTALPGQGNYGYTF